This T cell receptor beta chain was sequenced during a study of blood T cell repertoires in COVID-19. Background on the study: Samples taken during acute and convalescent COVID-19 were collected in the United States, Italy and Spain. PBMCs, B-cell-depleted T cells, or T cells were the source of the cDNA or gDNA that made up the material.

CDR3 length: 12 residues. Germline V gene data show CDR1 as MNHNY and CDR2 as SVGAGI (reference sequence). Trimming removed 8 bases from V and 6 bases from J; junction bases left unmatched: 3. Data came from immunoSEQ multiplex PCR; TCRdb stores just in-frame clones and leaves some out. This sample carries 50,000 or so clones, approximately 80% of them seen once, and the ten largest clones take about 19%. The clonotype originates from a human donor with active or convalescent COVID-19. The donor label of this sample is uncertain. This chain connects TRBV6-6 to TRBJ2-7; 11 nucleotides align to TRBD1. The sample comprised peripheral blood. The CDR3 region is CASGTGGLEQYF. The CDR3, as DNA: TGTGCCAGCGGGACAGGGGGGCTCGAGCAGTACTTC.